This T cell receptor beta chain comes out of a study of T cell changes during pregnancy in multiple sclerosis. This CDR3 comprises 16 residues. V was shortened by 0 bases and J by 0 bases, with 9 bases between the two germline ends. CDR1 is LNHNV, CDR2 YYDKDF, per germline (reference sequence). Libraries were prepared by immunoSEQ multiplex PCR; TCRdb keeps only in-frame clonotypes and omits some of them. The repertoire holds some 50,000 clones, nearly 95% seen once, with 0.99% in the top ten. This clonotype originated in a female donor with multiple sclerosis, enrolled in a pregnancy study. The sample here was peripheral blood, taken after pregnancy. The chain joins TRBV15 to TRBJ2-1; TRBD1 is a possible D gene (5 bases). The CDR3 sequence is CATSRDADSSYNEQFF. CDR3 nucleotides: TGTGCCACCAGCAGAGATGCAGACAGCTCCTACAATGAGCAGTTCTTC.